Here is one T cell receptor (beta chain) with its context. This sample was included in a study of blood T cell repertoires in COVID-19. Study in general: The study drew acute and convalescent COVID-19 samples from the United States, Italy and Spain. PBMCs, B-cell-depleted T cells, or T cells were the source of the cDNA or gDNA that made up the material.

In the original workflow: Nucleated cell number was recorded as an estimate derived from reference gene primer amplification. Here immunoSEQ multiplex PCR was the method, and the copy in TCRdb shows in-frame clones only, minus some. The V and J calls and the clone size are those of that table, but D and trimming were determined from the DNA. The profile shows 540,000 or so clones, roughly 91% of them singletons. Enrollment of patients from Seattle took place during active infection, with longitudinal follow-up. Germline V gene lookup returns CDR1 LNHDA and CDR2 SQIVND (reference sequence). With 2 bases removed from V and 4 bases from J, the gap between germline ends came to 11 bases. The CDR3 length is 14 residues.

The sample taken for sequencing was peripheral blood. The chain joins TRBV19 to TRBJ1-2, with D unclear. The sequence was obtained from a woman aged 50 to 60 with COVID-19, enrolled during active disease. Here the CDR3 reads CASSIPGAGYGYTF. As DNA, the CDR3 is TGTGCCAGTAGTATACCGGGAGCCGGCTATGGCTACACCTTC.